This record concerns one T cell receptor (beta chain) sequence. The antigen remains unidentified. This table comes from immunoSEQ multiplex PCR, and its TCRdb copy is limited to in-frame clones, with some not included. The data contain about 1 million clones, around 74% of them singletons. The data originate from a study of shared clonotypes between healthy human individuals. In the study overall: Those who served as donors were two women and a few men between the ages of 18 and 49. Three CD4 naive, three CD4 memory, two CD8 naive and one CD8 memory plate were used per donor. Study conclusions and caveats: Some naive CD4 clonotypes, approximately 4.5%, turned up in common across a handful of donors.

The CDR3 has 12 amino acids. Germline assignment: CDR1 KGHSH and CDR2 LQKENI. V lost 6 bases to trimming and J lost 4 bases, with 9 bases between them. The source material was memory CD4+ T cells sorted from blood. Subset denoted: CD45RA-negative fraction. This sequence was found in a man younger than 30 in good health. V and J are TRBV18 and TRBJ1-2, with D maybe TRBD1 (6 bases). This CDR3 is CASSPGAYGYTF. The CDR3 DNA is TGTGCCAGCTCCCCGGGGGCCTATGGCTACACCTTC.